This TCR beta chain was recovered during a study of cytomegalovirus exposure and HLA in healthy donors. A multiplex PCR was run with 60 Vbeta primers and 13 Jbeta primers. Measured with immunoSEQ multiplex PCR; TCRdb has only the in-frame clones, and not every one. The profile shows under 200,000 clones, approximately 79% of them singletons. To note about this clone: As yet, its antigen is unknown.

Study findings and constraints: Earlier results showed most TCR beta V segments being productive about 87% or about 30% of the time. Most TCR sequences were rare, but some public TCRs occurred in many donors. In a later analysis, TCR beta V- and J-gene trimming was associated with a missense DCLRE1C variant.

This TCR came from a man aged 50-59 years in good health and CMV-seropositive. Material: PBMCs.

Here the CDR3 DNA reads TGTGCCAGCAGTTTTGGTCAGGGGTTTGGGCAGTTCTTC. Translated, it gives CASSFGQGFGQFF. The chain recombines TRBV27 with TRBJ2-1, with TRBD1 as a possible D gene (6 bases). The germline V gene has CDR1 MNHEY and CDR2 SMNVEV (reference sequence). CDR3 length: 13 residues. V lost 3 bases and J lost 12, with 15 bases in between.